This is a list of T cell receptor beta chains from one sample in a study of graft-versus-host responses after intestinal transplantation. The method was immunoSEQ multiplex PCR; TCRdb's version includes in-frame clones alone and lacks a portion of them. Of 85,000 to 95,000 clones detected, about 93% appear once; the ten largest clones hold 1.5% to 2%. The antigens of these receptors remain unknown. The starting material was unstimulated CD8+ T cells sorted from spleen or lymph node cells, obtained before intestinal transplant. These receptors all come from a human donor who received an intestinal transplant. Each CDR3 is given with its conserved first and last residue. The D gene is left open where the match is weak. Rows may omit the clone size; those that give it use once, few, many or a size class.

TRBV9,.,14,TRBJ2-7,TRBD2,TGTGCCAGCAGCACCGGGACTAGCGGCTACGAGCAGTACTTC,CASSTGTSGYEQYF
TRBV7-9,once,16,TRBJ2-3,TRBD1,TGTGCCAGCAGCTTCCCACCGGGACAGGAGGAGGATACGCAGTATTTT,CASSFPPGQEEDTQYF
TRBV5-5,.,14,TRBJ1-5,.,TGTGCCAGCAGCTTCAGGGAAGCGGGTCAGCCCCAGCATTTT,CASSFREAGQPQHF
TRBV9,once,14,TRBJ2-7,TRBD1,TGTGCCAGCAGCCCGCGGACAGGGATGTACGAGCAGTACTTC,CASSPRTGMYEQYF
TRBV2,.,15,TRBJ1-1,.,TGTGCCAGCAGTGAGCCCCGGGTAGCGAACACTGAAGCTTTCTTT,CASSEPRVANTEAFF
TRBV11-3,.,16,TRBJ2-6,.,TGTGCCAGCAGCTTCTCTACAGGGACCGGGGCCAACGTCCTGACTTTC,CASSFSTGTGANVLTF
TRBV7-2,.,14,TRBJ2-1,.,TGTGCCAGCAGTCGGCGGCTCTCCTACAATGAGCAGTTCTTC,CASSRRLSYNEQFF
TRBV4-2,once,16,TRBJ1-2,TRBD1,TGTGCCAGCAGCCAAGAAGAGCAGGGGGTCTACTATGGCTACACCTTC,CASSQEEQGVYYGYTF
TRBV6-5,once,15,TRBJ2-3,TRBD2,TGTGCCAGCAGAAACCGGGGGGGGAGCACAGATACGCAGTATTTT,CASRNRGGSTDTQYF
TRBV27,.,15,TRBJ1-4,.,TGTGCCAGCAGTTTTGAGGGCCCAACTAATGAAAAACTGTTTTTT,CASSFEGPTNEKLFF
TRBV6-6,.,14,TRBJ1-5,.,TGTGCCAGCAGTGGGACACTGTTTGTGGAGCCCCAGCATTTT,CASSGTLFVEPQHF
TRBV4-3,.,15,TRBJ1-5,.,TGCGCCAGCAGCCAAGATCTTGGAGGCAATCAGCCCCAGCATTTT,CASSQDLGGNQPQHF
TRBV30,once,14,TRBJ2-2,TRBD2,TGTGCCTGGGCAAGCGGGGTAGGGGCCGGGGAGCTGTTTTTT,CAWASGVGAGELFF
TRBV12-5,.,12,TRBJ1-1,.,TGTGCTAGTGGTTTGGGACAGACGGAAGCTTTCTTT,CASGLGQTEAFF
TRBV27,.,13,TRBJ1-2,.,TGTGCCAGCAGTTATAAGGGGATGGGTGGCTACACCTTC,CASSYKGMGGYTF
TRBV5-1,.,14,TRBJ2-7,TRBD1,TGCGCCAGCAGCTTGGTGCAGGGGGCCTACGAGCAGTACTTC,CASSLVQGAYEQYF
TRBV27,.,15,TRBJ2-7,TRBD1,TGTGCCAGCAGCTCCCTAGGGACAGCTCCCTACGAGCAGTACTTC,CASSSLGTAPYEQYF
TRBV11-2,once,16,TRBJ2-1,.,TGTGCCAGCAGCCCCCTGACGGAAACTATGAACAATGAGCAGTTCTTC,CASSPLTETMNNEQFF
TRBV27,.,16,TRBJ1-1,TRBD1,TGTGCCAGCAGTCCCCTCGAGACAGGGAGGTACACTGAAGCTTTCTTT,CASSPLETGRYTEAFF
TRBV7-9,.,16,TRBJ2-1,TRBD1,TGTGCCAGCAGCTTATCGGGGACAGGGGTTAAAGATGAGCAGTTCTTC,CASSLSGTGVKDEQFF
TRBV10-1,.,15,TRBJ2-7,.,TGCGCCAGCAGTGAGTCCGGGGTGGGCCCCTACGAGCAGTACTTC,CASSESGVGPYEQYF
TRBV2,.,16,TRBJ2-3,TRBD2,TGTGCCAGCATGAGACTAGCGGGGGGTCCCACAGATACGCAGTATTTT,CASMRLAGGPTDTQYF
TRBV11-2,.,14,TRBJ1-2,.,TGTGCCAGCAGTCCGGAGGGAACTGGATGGGAGGGCACCTTC,CASSPEGTGWEGTF
TRBV2,.,16,TRBJ2-3,TRBD2,TGTGCCAGCAGTGAAATGCCTAGCGGGGGCACAGATACGCAGTATTTT,CASSEMPSGGTDTQYF
TRBV5-6,.,16,TRBJ2-3,TRBD2,TGTGCCAGCAGCTTACTTAGCGGGGGGGTGACAGATACGCAGTATTTT,CASSLLSGGVTDTQYF
TRBV9,once,15,TRBJ2-1,.,TGTGCCAGCAGCGTAGCGGGCGCGGGGGCCGCTGAGCAGTTCTTC,CASSVAGAGAAEQFF